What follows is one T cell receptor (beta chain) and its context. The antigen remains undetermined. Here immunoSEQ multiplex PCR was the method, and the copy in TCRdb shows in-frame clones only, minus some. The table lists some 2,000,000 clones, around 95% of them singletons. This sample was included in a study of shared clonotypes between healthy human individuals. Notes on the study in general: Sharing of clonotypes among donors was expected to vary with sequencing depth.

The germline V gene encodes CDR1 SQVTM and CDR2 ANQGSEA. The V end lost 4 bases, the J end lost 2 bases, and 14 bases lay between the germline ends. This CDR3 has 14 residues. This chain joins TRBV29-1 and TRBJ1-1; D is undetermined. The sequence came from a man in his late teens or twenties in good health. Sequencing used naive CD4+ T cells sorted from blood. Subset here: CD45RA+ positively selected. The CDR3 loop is CSVAPLSENTEAFF. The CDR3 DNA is TGCAGCGTTGCCCCACTTTCAGAAAACACTGAAGCTTTCTTT.